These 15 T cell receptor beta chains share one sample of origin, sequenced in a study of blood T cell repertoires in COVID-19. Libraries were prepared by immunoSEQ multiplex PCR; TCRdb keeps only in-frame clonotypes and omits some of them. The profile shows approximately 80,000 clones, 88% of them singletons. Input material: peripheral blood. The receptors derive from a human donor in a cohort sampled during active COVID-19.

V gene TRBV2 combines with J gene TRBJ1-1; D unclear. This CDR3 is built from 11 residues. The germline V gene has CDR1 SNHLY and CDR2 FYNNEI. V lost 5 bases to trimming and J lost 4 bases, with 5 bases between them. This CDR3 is CASSPSTEAFF. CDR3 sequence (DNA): TGTGCCAGCAGTCCGAGCACTGAAGCTTTCTTT.

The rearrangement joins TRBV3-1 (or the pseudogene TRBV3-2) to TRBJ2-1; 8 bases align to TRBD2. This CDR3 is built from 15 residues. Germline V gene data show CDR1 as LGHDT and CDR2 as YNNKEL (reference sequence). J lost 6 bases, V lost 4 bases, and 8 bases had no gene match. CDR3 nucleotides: TGTGCCAGCAGCCGTCTCCGGGGGGGGCCCAATGAGCAGTTCTTC. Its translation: CASSRLRGGPNEQFF.

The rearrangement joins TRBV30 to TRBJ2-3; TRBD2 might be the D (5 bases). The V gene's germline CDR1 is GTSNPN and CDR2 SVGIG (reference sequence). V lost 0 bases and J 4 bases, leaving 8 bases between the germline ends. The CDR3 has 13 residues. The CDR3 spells CAWSVRGADTQYF. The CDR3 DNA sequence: TGTGCCTGGAGTGTACGGGGTGCAGATACGCAGTATTTT.

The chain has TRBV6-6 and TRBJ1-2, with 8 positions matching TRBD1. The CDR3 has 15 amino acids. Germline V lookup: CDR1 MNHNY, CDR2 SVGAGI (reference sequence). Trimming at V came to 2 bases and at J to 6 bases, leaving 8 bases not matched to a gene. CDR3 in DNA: TGTGCCAGCAGTTACCTCCCACGGGGACAGGATGGCTACACCTTC. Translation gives CASSYLPRGQDGYTF.

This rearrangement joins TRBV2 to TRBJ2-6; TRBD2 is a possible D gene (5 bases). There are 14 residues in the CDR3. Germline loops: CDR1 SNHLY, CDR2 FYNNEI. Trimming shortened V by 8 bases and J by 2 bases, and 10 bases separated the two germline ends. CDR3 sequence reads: CASASRAGANVLTF. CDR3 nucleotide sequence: TGTGCCAGCGCATCGAGGGCTGGGGCCAACGTCCTGACTTTC.

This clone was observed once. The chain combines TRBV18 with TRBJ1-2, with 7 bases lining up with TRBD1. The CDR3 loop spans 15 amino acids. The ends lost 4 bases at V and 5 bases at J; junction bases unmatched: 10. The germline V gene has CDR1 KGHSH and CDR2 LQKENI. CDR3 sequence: CASSLTGAERYGYTF. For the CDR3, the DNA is TGTGCCAGCTCACTCACAGGGGCTGAACGTTATGGCTACACCTTC.

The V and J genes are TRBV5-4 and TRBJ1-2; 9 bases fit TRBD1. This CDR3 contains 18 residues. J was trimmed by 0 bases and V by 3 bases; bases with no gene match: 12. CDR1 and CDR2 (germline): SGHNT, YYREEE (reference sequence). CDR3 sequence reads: CASSSGTGSGPTNYGYTF. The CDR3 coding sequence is TGTGCCAGCAGCTCCGGGACAGGGTCGGGGCCCACTAACTATGGCTACACCTTC.

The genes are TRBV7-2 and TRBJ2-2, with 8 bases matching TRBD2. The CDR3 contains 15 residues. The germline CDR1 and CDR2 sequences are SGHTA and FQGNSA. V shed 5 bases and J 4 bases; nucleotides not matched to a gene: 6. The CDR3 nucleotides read TGTGCCAGCAGCAACAGCGGGAGAGGCACCGGGGAGCTGTTTTTT. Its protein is CASSNSGRGTGELFF.

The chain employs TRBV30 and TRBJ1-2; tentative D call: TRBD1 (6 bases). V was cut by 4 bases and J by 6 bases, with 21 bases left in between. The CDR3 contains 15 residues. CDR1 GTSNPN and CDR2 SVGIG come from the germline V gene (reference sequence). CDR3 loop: CAWNLGRVAGDGYTF. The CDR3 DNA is TGTGCCTGGAATTTGGGGCGGGTTGCAGGGGATGGCTACACCTTC.

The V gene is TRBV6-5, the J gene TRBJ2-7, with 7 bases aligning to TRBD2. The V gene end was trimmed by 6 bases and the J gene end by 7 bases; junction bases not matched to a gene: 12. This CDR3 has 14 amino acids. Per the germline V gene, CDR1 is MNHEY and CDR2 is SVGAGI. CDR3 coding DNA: TGTGCCAGCAGCACAGCGGGACTAATTCTTGAGCAGTACTTC. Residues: CASSTAGLILEQYF.

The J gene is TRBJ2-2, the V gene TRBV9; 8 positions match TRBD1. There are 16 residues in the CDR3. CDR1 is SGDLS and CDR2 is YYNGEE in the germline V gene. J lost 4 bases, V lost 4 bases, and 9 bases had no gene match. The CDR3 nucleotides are TGTGCCAGCAGCTCCTGGCCCAGGGGGCGCACCGGGGAGCTGTTTTTT. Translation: CASSSWPRGRTGELFF. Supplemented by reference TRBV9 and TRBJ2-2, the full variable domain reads DSGVTQTPKHLITATGQRVTLRCSPRSGDLSVYWYQQSLDQGLQFLIQYYNGEERAKGNILERFSAQQFPDLHSELNLSSLELGDSALYFCASSSWPRGRTGELFFGEGSRLTVL.

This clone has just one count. CDR3 amino acids: CATSVSASGFYNEQFF. The CDR3 nucleotides are TGTGCCACCAGTGTGTCGGCTAGCGGATTCTACAATGAGCAGTTCTTC. The V and J genes are TRBV24-1 and TRBJ2-1, with 7 bases fitting TRBD2. The CDR3 loop spans 16 amino acids. The V gene end was trimmed by 5 bases and the J gene end by 3 bases; junction bases not matched to a gene: 9. Looked up from germline, CDR1 is KGHDR and CDR2 is SFDVKD.

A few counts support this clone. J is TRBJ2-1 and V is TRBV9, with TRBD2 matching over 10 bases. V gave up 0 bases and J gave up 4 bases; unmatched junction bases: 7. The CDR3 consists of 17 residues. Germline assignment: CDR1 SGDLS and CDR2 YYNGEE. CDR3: CASSVGGRSGGYNEQFF. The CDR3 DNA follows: TGTGCCAGCAGCGTAGGAGGTCGTAGCGGGGGGTACAATGAGCAGTTCTTC.

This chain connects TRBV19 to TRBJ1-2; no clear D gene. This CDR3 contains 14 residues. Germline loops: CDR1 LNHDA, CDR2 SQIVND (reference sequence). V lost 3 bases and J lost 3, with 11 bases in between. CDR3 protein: CASSITGIDYGYTF. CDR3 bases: TGTGCCAGTAGTATCACCGGGATCGACTATGGCTACACCTTC.

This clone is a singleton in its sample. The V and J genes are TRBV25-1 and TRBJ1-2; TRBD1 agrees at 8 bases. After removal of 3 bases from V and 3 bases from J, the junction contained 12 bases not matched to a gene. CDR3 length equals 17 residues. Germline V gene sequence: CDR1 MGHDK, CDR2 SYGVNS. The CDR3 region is CASSDDKDRAGYYGYTF. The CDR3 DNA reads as TGTGCCAGCAGTGACGACAAGGACAGGGCAGGGTACTATGGCTACACCTTC.